The source of this T cell receptor (beta chain) is a study of shared clonotypes between healthy human individuals. Study-wide results and caveats: The diversity represented, both genetic and in exposure history, was limited by few donors. Larger estimated richness was generally recorded for naive subsets relative to memory subsets.

The study drew its donors from healthy HIV-negative adults without recent acute infections or vaccinations. Notes on this clone: Its antigen is currently unknown.

The table came from immunoSEQ multiplex PCR; TCRdb's copy has only in-frame clones and leaves some out. The sample consists of 950,000 to 1,200,000 clones, approximately 77% of them appearing once. Sequencing input: memory CD4+ T cells from PBMCs. The subset: CD45RA-negative fraction. The clonotype comes from a man aged 18 to 35 in good health. Some clones in this sample may be carry-over from other donors' samples.

CDR3 in DNA: TGCGCCAGCCAACAGGGACCGATGGGGAACACTGAAGCTTTCTTT. It yields the protein CASQQGPMGNTEAFF. This sequence joins TRBV5-1 and TRBJ1-1; TRBD1 is a possible D gene (6 bases). CDR1 SGHRS and CDR2 YFSETQ come from the germline V gene. CDR3 length equals 15 residues. Trimming removed 7 bases at V and 1 base at J, with 17 bases between. The full variable domain, completed using reference TRBV5-1 and TRBJ1-1, is KAGVTQTPRYLIKTRGQQVTLSCSPISGHRSVSWYQQTPGQGLQFLFEYFSETQRNKGNFPGRFSGRQFSNSRSEMNVSTLELGDSALYLCASQQGPMGNTEAFFGQGTRLTVV.